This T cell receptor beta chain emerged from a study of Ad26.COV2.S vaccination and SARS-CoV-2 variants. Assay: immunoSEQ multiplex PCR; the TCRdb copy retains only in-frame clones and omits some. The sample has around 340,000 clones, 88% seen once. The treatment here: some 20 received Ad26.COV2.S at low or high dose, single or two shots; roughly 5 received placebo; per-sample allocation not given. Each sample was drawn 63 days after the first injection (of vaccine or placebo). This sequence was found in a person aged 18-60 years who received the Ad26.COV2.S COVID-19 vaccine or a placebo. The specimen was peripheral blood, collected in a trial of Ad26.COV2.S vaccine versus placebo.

The CDR3 sequence: CASTRSTANEKLFF. CDR3 nucleotides: TGTGCCAGCACGAGGAGTACGGCCAATGAAAAACTGTTTTTT. The genes are TRBV6-5 and TRBJ1-4; no clear D. The CDR3 sequence is 14 residues long. Germline assignment: CDR1 MNHEY and CDR2 SVGAGI. V lost 7 bases, J lost 5 bases, and 14 bases lay in between.